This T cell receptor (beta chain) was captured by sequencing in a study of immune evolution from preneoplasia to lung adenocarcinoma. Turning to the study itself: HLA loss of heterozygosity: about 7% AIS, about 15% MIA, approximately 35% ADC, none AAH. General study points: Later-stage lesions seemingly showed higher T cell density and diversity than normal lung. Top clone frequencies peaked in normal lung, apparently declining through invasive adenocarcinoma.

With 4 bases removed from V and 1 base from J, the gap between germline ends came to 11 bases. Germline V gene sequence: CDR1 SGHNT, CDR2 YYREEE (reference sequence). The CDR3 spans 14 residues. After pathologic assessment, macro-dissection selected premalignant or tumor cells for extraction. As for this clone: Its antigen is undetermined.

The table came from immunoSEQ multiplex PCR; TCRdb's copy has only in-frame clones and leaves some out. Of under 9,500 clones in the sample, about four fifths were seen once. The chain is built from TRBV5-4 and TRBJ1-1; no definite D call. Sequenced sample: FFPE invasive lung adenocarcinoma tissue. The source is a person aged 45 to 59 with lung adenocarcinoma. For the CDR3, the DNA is TGTGCCAGCAGCCGGGTAGGGAGGAACACTGAAGCTTTCTTT. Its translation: CASSRVGRNTEAFF.